The sequence of this T cell receptor (beta chain) was determined in a study of cytomegalovirus exposure and HLA in healthy donors. As regards this clone: Its specificity is unknown.

Study findings and constraints: A later analysis revealed that TCR association rates differed between HLA loci, peaking at DRB1 and bottoming out at HLA-C. Testing in vitro showed a few CMV-associated chains specific for CMV antigens. In a later analysis, V- and J-gene trimming of beta chains associated with a DCLRE1C missense variant, replicated independently.

Healthy bone marrow donors made up the cohort. Between the trimmed V and J ends, which lost 0 bases and 9 bases, there was a span of 12 bases. Germline CDR1 MRHNA, CDR2 SNTAGT. There are 14 residues in the CDR3. The PCR ran on 60 Vbeta and 13 Jbeta primers. The assay was immunoSEQ multiplex PCR, and TCRdb's table has in-frame clones only and misses some. The sample includes about 140,000 clones, 75% to 85% of them seen just once. This sequence originates from a middle-aged man in good health and CMV-seronegative. Sequenced: PBMCs. The chain is built from TRBV6-4 and TRBJ1-5, with D perhaps matching TRBD1 (5 bases). The CDR3 DNA reads as TGTGCCAGCAGTGACTCGGCAGGGAAAGGGCCCCAGCATTTT. This sequence encodes CASSDSAGKGPQHF.